This T cell receptor beta chain was identified in a study of shared clonotypes between healthy human individuals. Overall study: Per-donor plates numbered three CD4 naive, three CD4 memory, two CD8 naive and one CD8 memory.

Naive CD8 cells, CD45RO-negative and positively selected for CCR7, excluded terminally differentiated effector memory CD45RA+ cells. Repertoires were generated with immunoSEQ multiplex PCR, while TCRdb's copy carries only in-frame clones and drops some. This table has millions of clones, about 93% appearing once. As for this clone: Its specificity is unknown.

In germline, CDR1 is SGHTA, CDR2 FQGNSA. This CDR3 has 14 amino acids. With 3 bases removed from V and 1 base from J, the gap between germline ends came to 8 bases. Study-wide results and limits: Clonotype sharing among donors was expected to depend on sequencing depth. Rarefaction curves obtained for sorted subsets showed sequencing incomplete despite large depth.

The specimen sequenced was naive CD8+ T cells from PBMCs. This chain connects TRBV7-2 to TRBJ2-3; tentatively, D is TRBD1 or TRBD2 (5 bases each). This receptor was identified in a man aged 18 to 29 in good health. Some clones in this sample may be carry-over from other donors' samples. For the CDR3, the DNA is TGTGCCAGCAGCTTTACGGGACGCACAGATACGCAGTATTTT. The encoded protein is CASSFTGRTDTQYF.